Each of the 11 T cell receptor beta chains below was sequenced from the same sample in a study of PD-L1 blockade in urothelial cancer. Time point reported: pretreatment peripheral blood. This table comes from immunoSEQ multiplex PCR, and its TCRdb copy is limited to in-frame clones, with some not included. This table holds about 47,000 clones, roughly four fifths found once. The sequencing here drew on PBMCs, taken around atezolizumab (anti-PD-L1) treatment. These TCRs come from a man between 50 and 59 years old with urothelial cancer.

This chain links TRBV10-1 with TRBJ2-3; D perhaps matches TRBD2 (5 bases). V was trimmed by 7 bases and J by 1 base, leaving 9 bases between them. CDR3 length equals 13 residues. Germline V gene sequence: CDR1 WNHNN, CDR2 SYGVQD (reference sequence). DNA of the CDR3: TGCGCCAGCACCCGGGATCGCACAGATACGCAGTATTTT. It encodes CASTRDRTDTQYF.

The gene calls are TRBV27 and TRBJ1-6, with 9 bases matching TRBD1. V was pared by 3 bases and J by 7 bases, with 4 bases of the junction left unmatched. This CDR3 has 15 amino acids. In germline, CDR1 is MNHEY, CDR2 SMNVEV (reference sequence). DNA of the CDR3: TGTGCCAGCAGTTTCCTCACAGGGGGCAATTCACCCCTCCACTTT. Translating gives CASSFLTGGNSPLHF.

This clone was counted only a few times. The rearrangement links TRBV29-1 to TRBJ1-1; perhaps TRBD1 as D (6 bases). The germline V gene has CDR1 SQVTM and CDR2 ANQGSEA. V lost 5 bases and J lost 8, with 12 bases in between. The CDR3 runs to 11 residues. The chain's CDR3 is CSVTGFEEAFF. The CDR3 DNA sequence: TGCAGCGTTACAGGGTTCGAAGAAGCTTTCTTT.

This clone was counted only a few times. This chain links TRBV4-1 with TRBJ1-4; TRBD1 aligns across 7 bases. The junction had 23 bases not matched to a gene; V was cut back by 4 bases and J by 6 bases. From germline, CDR1 is MGHRA and CDR2 YSYEKL. There are 20 residues in the CDR3. The CDR3 sequence is CASSPRAQDRDGVSDEKLFF. The CDR3 DNA sequence: TGCGCCAGCAGCCCAAGAGCCCAAGACAGGGACGGGGTATCGGATGAAAAACTGTTTTTT.

In this sample, this clone turned up a few times. The V call is TRBV13, the J call TRBJ2-3; 10 bases line up with TRBD2. With 1 base clipped from V and 10 bases from J, the junction kept 14 bases outside the gene matches. The CDR3 totals 17 residues. Per the germline V gene, CDR1 is PRHDT and CDR2 is FYEKMQ (reference sequence). The CDR3, as DNA: TGTGCCAGCAGCTTAGATCTAGCGGGGGCAAACCTTCGGGCGCAGTATTTT. This translates into CASSLDLAGANLRAQYF. Drawing the rest from reference TRBV13 and TRBJ2-3, the complete variable domain is AAGVIQSPRHLIKEKRETATLKCYPIPRHDTVYWYQQGPGQDPQFLISFYEKMQSDKGSIPDRFSAQQFSDYHSELNMSSLELGDSALYFCASSLDLAGANLRAQYFGPGTRLTVL.

This chain's CDR3 is CASSLYTGTSSYNEQFF. The CDR3 DNA reads TGTGCCAGCAGCCTATATACAGGGACAAGCTCCTACAATGAGCAGTTCTTC. V gene TRBV7-2 combines with J gene TRBJ2-1; D may be TRBD1 (6 bases). Trimming removed 5 bases at V and 0 bases at J, with 17 bases between. CDR3 length: 17 residues. The germline gives CDR1 SGHTA, CDR2 FQGNSA.

This sequence joins TRBV2 and TRBJ2-5; 9 bases match TRBD1. Trimming cost V 6 bases and J 5 bases; bases outside gene matches: 10. Looked up from germline, CDR1 is SNHLY and CDR2 is FYNNEI. The CDR3 covers 15 residues. CDR3 in amino acids: CASRSGTGKYETQYF. CDR3 DNA sequence: TGTGCCAGCAGGTCCGGGACAGGGAAGTACGAGACCCAGTACTTC.

The rearrangement joins TRBV15 to TRBJ2-3; D unresolved. Germline values: CDR1 LNHNV, CDR2 YYDKDF (reference sequence). The CDR3 length is 14 residues. V lost 3 bases to trimming and J lost 4 bases, with 11 bases between them. DNA of the CDR3: TGTGCCACCAGCAGGGAGATTGCGCCAGATACGCAGTATTTT. Protein sequence: CATSREIAPDTQYF.

The V gene is TRBV15, the J gene TRBJ1-6, with 7 positions matching TRBD1. This CDR3 contains 18 residues. Trimming took 0 bases from V and 7 from J; bases not matched to a gene: 12. Per germline, CDR1 LNHNV and CDR2 YYDKDF (reference sequence). CDR3 nucleotide sequence: TGTGCCACCAGCAGAGATTACGGAGGGACAGTACAAAATTCACCCCTCCACTTT. Translating it yields CATSRDYGGTVQNSPLHF.

This sequence joins TRBV6-4 and TRBJ2-3; possibly TRBD1 for D (6 bases). The V gene lost 5 bases and the J gene lost 5 bases, with 17 bases spanning the gap. Germline-derived CDR1 and CDR2 are MRHNA and SNTAGT. The CDR3 length is 15 residues. DNA of the CDR3: TGTGCCAGCAGTCAAAGGGCAGGGGTTGGAGATACGCAGTATTTT. Translated, it gives CASSQRAGVGDTQYF.

This clone was observed a few times. This chain uses TRBV21-1 with TRBJ1-1. TRBV21-1 is described as a pseudogene. The CDR3 consists of 10 residues. The CDR3 nucleotides read TGTGCCAGCAGCGTTCCGGGGGCTTTCTTT. It encodes CASSVPGAFF.